This T cell receptor (beta chain) derives from a study of shared clonotypes between healthy human individuals (dated by TCRdb to between 2020 and 2021). Context from the whole study: A couple of women and a few men aged 18 to 49 years were included in the cohort. The study deeply sequenced blood TCR repertoires of 5 or 6 healthy adults to estimate repertoire size and the extent of clonotype sharing between individuals. Per donor, three plates each were used for CD4 naive and CD4 memory, two for CD8 naive, and one for CD8 memory. Leukapheresis yielded between about 0.8 and 8.9 billion PBMCs per donor. Libraries were prepared and TCR repertoires were sequenced by different laboratories using diverse techniques, in order to increase sequencing depth and limit assay-specific biases.

Reading the germline V gene gives CDR1 SNHLY and CDR2 FYNNEI. Inclusive of the bounding cysteine and phenylalanine, the CDR3 is 12 residues long. CDR3 DNA only is kept here, 36 bases in frame from base 1. Trimming removed 5 bases from V and 3 bases from J, leaving 8 bases between the germline ends. Using the deep immunoSEQ assay, TCR CDR3 regions were amplified from genomic DNA by multiplex PCR. For each cell subset, the extracted genomic DNA was distributed evenly across all wells of several immunoSEQ 96-well plates, and each plate served as one replicate. For sorted subsets, each replicate PCR was loaded with approximately 200 ng genomic DNA, equivalent to 30,000 to 35,000 T cell genomes. The purified libraries were quantified using a Qubit 3.0 fluorometer, sized with a Bioanalyzer 2100, and then quantified again using the KAPA Library Quantification kit. Every immunoSEQ 96-well plate was sequenced on a separate single-read 150-cycle Illumina NextSeq 550 flow cell. In the original analysis: Because only junctional sequences without quality scores were contained in the immunoSEQ output, filtering matching that applied to full-length reads could not be performed. Sequences were annotated with PyIR, a Python wrapper for IgBLAST v1.9, using IMGT germline references to assign V/J genes and CDR3. Reads were filtered out if the reads had weak V/J assignments (E-value above 1e-6), no CDR3, stop codons, out-of-frame junctions, or ambiguous translated residues. V3J clonotypes were defined as sequences sharing an identical inferred V gene, J gene, and CDR3 amino acid sequence. The percentage overlap between two repertoires was calculated by dividing the number of shared unique clonotypes by the size of the smaller repertoire. RTK rarefaction, the Chao1 estimator, and Recon v2.1 estimates of unobserved clonotypes were used to assess repertoire richness. OLGA was used to compute generation probabilities for all TCRbeta clonotypes that the gDNA method yielded from a handful of donors. Sourced from immuneACCESS, this table was stored by TCRdb with only in-frame sequences that have V and J called. A share of the clones is absent; for the studies checked, an unresolved V gene accounts for under half, and the remainder has no known explanation. V and J calls and clone size are those listed in that table; D and trimming were worked out from the DNA. This sample lists 2 million to 2.5 million clones; almost 96% were detected once. Roughly 0.13% of the sample goes to the ten largest clones.

The donors were healthy, HIV-negative adults who had no recently reported acute infections or vaccinations. All donors were Caucasian adults living in Nashville, Tennessee, USA. CD4+ T cells were enriched by magnetic negative selection; naive cells were then positively selected on CD45RA, and the negative fraction formed the memory subset. Blood was obtained by leukapheresis, after which PBMCs were separated by Ficoll-Histopaque density gradient centrifugation and cryopreserved in liquid nitrogen vapor phase. Purity and quantity of every magnetically sorted T cell population were checked by analytical flow cytometry. Each sorted fraction had its genomic DNA isolated and then quantified by UV absorbance on a Nanodrop 2000c. Concerning this clone: Its specific antigen is unknown. No much larger clone exists at a distance of one base, and base qualities are not known.

Paper-wide results and their limitations: Rarefaction of sorted-subset datasets indicated incomplete sequencing despite the large sequencing depth. Only blood was sampled, and tissue TCR repertoires likely differ from those in blood. Compared with non-shared clonotypes, the clonotypes found in all four sorted-subset donors had higher generation probabilities. When several donors were compared, the shared fraction of clonotypes was around 5% for naive CD4, about 4% for naive CD8, about 2.4% for memory CD4, and 0.4% for memory CD8. Naive subsets generally had larger estimated clonotype richness than memory subsets did. Pairwise subsampling indicated that sequencing depth was expected to affect the degree of clonotype sharing among donors. Because the study included only a small number of donors, the genetic and exposure-history diversity represented was limited.

Sequenced: naive CD4+ T cells sorted from blood. The cell subset or site label on this specimen signifies: CD45RA+ positively selected. The TCR sequence derives from a man between 18 and 35 years old in good health. The sequence links TRBV2 to TRBJ2-7, with the D gene call left open. CDR3 sequence: CASSWVVYEQYF. The DNA reads as follows: TGTGCCAGCAGTTGGGTTGTCTACGAGCAGTACTTC.